Presented here are 24 T cell receptor beta chains from one specimen sequenced in a study of blood T cells in healthy people across ages. A second about 7 to 12 cycle PCR used barcoded and J-beta primers. TCRdb re-called the 5' RACE reads with MiXCR, one entry per CDR3 protein. The table has 600,000 to 800,000 distinct CDR3 sequences, 20% to 25% seen once. The sequencing sample was made of blood. The receptors were gathered from a man in his 70s in good health.

The chain uses TRBV7-9 and TRBJ1-1; D perhaps matches TRBD1 (6 bases). Trimming pared 2 bases from V and 5 bases from J, leaving 18 bases between. The CDR3 length is 16 residues. Germline V gene data show CDR1 as SEHNR and CDR2 as FQNEAQ (reference sequence). In nucleotides, the CDR3 is TGTGCCAGCAGCTTATTAGGTCAGGGGAGGGGAACTGAAGCTTTCTTT. Its translation: CASSLLGQGRGTEAFF.

V gene TRBV4-1 combines with J gene TRBJ2-1; 11 nucleotides match TRBD2. The V and J ends lost 1 base and 9 bases, in that order; junction bases with no gene match: 14. This CDR3 is 18 amino acids long. The V gene's germline CDR1 is MGHRA and CDR2 YSYEKL. CDR3 nucleotide sequence: TGCGCCAGCAGCCAAGGGAAAACTAGCGGGAGTCTTGAAGGTGAGCAGTTCTTC. Amino acids: CASSQGKTSGSLEGEQFF.

This chain connects TRBV24-1 to TRBJ2-7; D unclear. V was shortened by 0 bases and J by 0 bases, with 2 bases between the two germline ends. CDR3 length: 13 residues. Per germline, CDR1 KGHDR and CDR2 SFDVKD. The CDR3 loop is CATSDLASYEQYF. CDR3 DNA: TGTGCCACCAGTGATTTGGCCTCCTACGAGCAGTACTTC.

This clonotype was detected a few times. The rearrangement uses TRBV4-1 and TRBJ2-7; 7 bases are shared with TRBD1. J was trimmed by 3 bases and V by 0 bases; bases with no gene match: 5. The CDR3 consists of 15 residues. Germline-derived CDR1 and CDR2 are MGHRA and YSYEKL. This chain's CDR3 is CASSQDGQEFYEQYF. CDR3 bases: TGCGCCAGCAGCCAAGATGGACAGGAGTTCTACGAGCAGTACTTC.

The V gene is TRBV15, the J gene TRBJ2-1; the match to TRBD1 covers 7 bases. Matching the DNA end better, TRBJ2-5 makes the J call doubtful. CDR1 is LNHNV and CDR2 is YYDKDF in the germline V gene (reference sequence). The CDR3 contains 15 residues. CDR3 amino acids: CATSRDGQVQETQYF. CDR3 nucleotide sequence: TGTGCCACCAGCAGAGATGGACAGGTACAAGAGACCCAGTACTTC.

This clonotype was seen only once. At one end, the junction sequence differs from germline, possibly due to a read error. As DNA, the CDR3 is TGTCCCAGCAGCTTGTACAGGGGCGGGAGCACAGATACGCAGTATTTT. This gives the protein CPSSLYRGGSTDTQYF. The chain couples TRBV5-4 to TRBJ2-3; 7 bases are shared with TRBD1. The CDR3 loop spans 16 amino acids. Germline V CDR1 and CDR2: SGHNT, YYREEE (reference sequence).

CDR3 in amino acids: CASSLVLGVDEQFF. The CDR3 DNA reads TGCGCCAGCAGCTTGGTACTGGGGGTGGATGAGCAGTTCTTC. The chain links TRBV5-1 to TRBJ2-5; D is tentatively TRBD1 or TRBD2 (5 bases each). The last part of the DNA fits TRBJ2-1 better; the J call may be wrong. The CDR3 consists of 14 residues. The V gene's germline CDR1 is SGHRS and CDR2 YFSETQ.

This clonotype was recorded a few times. The chain carries TRBV7-9 and TRBJ2-3; tentatively, D is TRBD2 (5 bases). The CDR3 contains 16 residues. The germline V gene encodes CDR1 SEHNR and CDR2 FQNEAQ (reference sequence). V lost 1 base and J 4 bases, leaving 15 bases between the germline ends. CDR3 sequence reads: CASSLVLAGDADTQYF. The CDR3 nucleotides read TGTGCCAGCAGCTTAGTCCTAGCCGGAGATGCAGATACGCAGTATTTT.

This chain connects TRBV11-2 to TRBJ2-7, with 10 bases lining up with TRBD1. CDR1 is SGHAT and CDR2 is FQNNGV in the germline V gene. There are 18 residues in the CDR3. V lost 6 bases to trimming and J lost 2 bases; unmatched junction nucleotides: 16. DNA of the CDR3: TGTGCCAGCAGAAATCCGGGACAGGGGCCGTCGGGTGCCTACGAGCAGTACTTC. Translating gives CASRNPGQGPSGAYEQYF.

In its sample, this clonotype was seen a few times. Here the CDR3 DNA reads TGCAGTGCTAGCGACGGAAATAGCAATCAGCCCCAGCATTTT. Encoded protein: CSASDGNSNQPQHF. The chain links TRBV20-1 to TRBJ1-5, with unresolved D. The CDR3 sequence is 14 residues long. Between the trimmed V and J ends, which lost 3 bases and 0 bases, there was a span of 9 bases. CDR1 DFQATT and CDR2 SNEGSKA come from the germline V gene (reference sequence).

The chain has TRBV28 and TRBJ1-6; 7 nucleotides line up with TRBD1. Germline loops: CDR1 MDHEN, CDR2 SYDVKM. J gave up 10 bases and V 4 bases, and 16 bases lay outside the gene matches. The CDR3 consists of 17 residues. CDR3 DNA: TGTGCCAGCAGTTCCTCCTACCTCAAGGGGGCAGGGTCACCCCTCCACTTT. It yields the protein CASSSSYLKGAGSPLHF.

A few counts support this clonotype. The J gene is TRBJ2-7, the V gene TRBV11-2, with 14 bases fitting TRBD2. The CDR3 is made up of 16 amino acids. CDR1 SGHAT and CDR2 FQNNGV come from the germline V gene. The V gene end was trimmed by 5 bases and the J gene end by 4 bases; junction bases not matched to a gene: 7. The CDR3 region is CASSLGTSGRFYEQYF. The CDR3 DNA sequence: TGTGCCAGCAGCCTCGGGACTAGCGGGAGATTTTACGAGCAGTACTTC.

The chain couples TRBV20-1 to TRBJ2-5, with 8 nucleotides matching TRBD2. Gene TRBJ2-1 matches the end of the DNA better, so the J call may be wrong. Germline CDR1 is DFQATT and CDR2 is SNEGSKA (reference sequence). The CDR3 has 13 residues. Written as DNA, the CDR3 is TGCAGTGCCCAAATAGCGGGACTCAATGAGCAGTTCTTC. It yields the protein CSAQIAGLNEQFF.

Remarks on this clonotype: This may arise from a read error, as a much more abundant clone is one base away. This CDR3 is CAGRSFSRGQSYGYTF. CDR3 nucleotides: TGTGCCGGCCGAAGTTTCTCCAGGGGGCAGAGCTATGGCTACACCTTC. The chain carries TRBV12-3 or TRBV12-4 and TRBJ1-2, with 8 nucleotides matching TRBD1. The V segment lost 11 bases and the J segment 4 bases; nucleotides outside the gene matches: 18. The CDR3 spans 16 residues.

This clonotype came up a few times. The V gene is TRBV7-2, the J gene TRBJ1-2; D uncertain. Deletions cut 3 bases from V and 2 bases from J, with 7 bases between. CDR3 length: 13 residues. CDR1 is SGHTA, CDR2 FQGNSA, per germline. DNA for the CDR3: TGTGCCAGCAGCTTTTCCAGGAACTATGGCTACACCTTC. Its protein is CASSFSRNYGYTF.

V gene TRBV4-1 combines with J gene TRBJ2-5, with 11 bases matching TRBD2. Looked up from germline, CDR1 is MGHRA and CDR2 is YSYEKL. The CDR3 totals 18 residues. With V trimmed by 1 base and J by 1 base, 8 bases remained unmatched. The CDR3 DNA is TGCGCCAGCAGCCAAGGTCTAGCGGGAGGATTGGCCCAAGAGACCCAGTACTTC. This translates into CASSQGLAGGLAQETQYF.

The chain links TRBV11-3 to TRBJ2-5; 7 nucleotides match TRBD2. The end of the DNA aligns better with TRBJ2-1, so the J call may be wrong. Looked up from germline, CDR1 is SGHNT and CDR2 is YENEEA. The length of the CDR3 is 15 residues. This CDR3 reads CASSSGTTQINEQFF. The CDR3 DNA sequence: TGTGCCAGCAGCTCCGGGACTACACAGATTAATGAGCAGTTCTTC.

The V and J genes are TRBV28 and TRBJ2-3; TRBD2 matches 8 bases. V lost 4 bases to trimming and J lost 5 bases; unmatched junction nucleotides: 11. This CDR3 comprises 16 residues. The germline CDR1 and CDR2 sequences are MDHEN and SYDVKM. The CDR3 sequence is CASSSPGGDELDTQYF. CDR3 in DNA: TGTGCCAGCAGTTCCCCGGGGGGGGATGAGTTAGATACGCAGTATTTT.

V and J are TRBV2 and TRBJ2-1; TRBD2 aligns across 8 bases. This CDR3 is built from 14 residues. Trimming took 7 bases from V and 0 from J; bases not matched to a gene: 2. Germline lookup yields CDR1 SNHLY and CDR2 FYNNEI. CDR3 nucleotide sequence: TGTGCCAGCATGGGACTAGTCTCCTACAATGAGCAGTTCTTC. The encoded protein is CASMGLVSYNEQFF.

This clonotype appeared a few times. This chain joins TRBV20-1 and TRBJ2-5, with D possibly matching TRBD1 (5 bases). Trimming shortened V by 3 bases and J by 5 bases, and 10 bases separated the two germline ends. The V gene's germline CDR1 is DFQATT and CDR2 SNEGSKA (reference sequence). CDR3 length: 12 residues. CDR3 sequence: CSASGQPETQYF. CDR3 coding DNA: TGCAGTGCTAGTGGACAACCCGAGACCCAGTACTTC.

This clonotype was counted a few times. The J gene is TRBJ1-3, the V gene TRBV7-9; tentatively, D is TRBD1 (6 bases). Germline CDR1 and CDR2: SEHNR and FQNEAQ (reference sequence). V lost 4 bases to trimming and J lost 5 bases, with 12 bases between them. The CDR3 covers 14 residues. The DNA of the CDR3 is TGTGCCAGCAGCTCCCCGCAGGGGAGAAACACCATATATTTT. This sequence encodes CASSSPQGRNTIYF.

There are a few counts of this clonotype. The rearrangement uses TRBV7-9 and TRBJ1-4, with D hard to call. There are 15 residues in the CDR3. Germline V lookup: CDR1 SEHNR, CDR2 FQNEAQ (reference sequence). V was pared by 1 base and J by 3 bases, with 9 bases between. For the CDR3, the DNA is TGTGCCAGCAGCTTAGTTGGGGAGGCTAATGAAAAACTGTTTTTT. Protein product: CASSLVGEANEKLFF. The variable domain in full, completed from reference TRBV7-9 and TRBJ1-4, reads DTGVSQNPRHKITKRGQNVTFRCDPISEHNRLYWYRQTLGQGPEFLTYFQNEAQLEKSRLLSDRFSAERPKGSFSTLEIQRTEQGDSAMYLCASSLVGEANEKLFFGSGTQLSVL.

This clonotype appeared many times. The chain is built from TRBV4-2 and TRBJ2-5, with TRBD2 matching 10 bases. Per germline, CDR1 LGHNA and CDR2 YNFKEQ. The CDR3 contains 16 residues. Losses at the gene ends were 1 base for V and 5 bases for J; bases not matched to a gene: 7. For the CDR3, the DNA is TGTGCCAGCAGCCAAGGTTTAGCGGGAGGCGGTGAGACCCAGTACTTC. Its translation: CASSQGLAGGGETQYF.

The chain joins TRBV7-2 to TRBJ2-3; no clear D gene. Germline-derived CDR1 and CDR2 are SGHTA and FQGNSA. The germline V and J ends were trimmed by 5 bases and 0 bases, with 12 bases remaining between them. CDR3 size: 15 residues. This CDR3 is CASSPISRSTDTQYF. DNA for the CDR3: TGTGCCAGCAGCCCCATATCAAGGAGCACAGATACGCAGTATTTT.